The T cell receptor (beta chain) under discussion was sequenced for a study of identical twins. TCRdb reprocessed the 5' RACE reads with MiXCR, giving one entry per CDR3 protein. The sample includes around 250,000 distinct CDR3 sequences, 6.5% of them seen just once. This clonotype was found many times. Losses at the gene ends were 1 base for V and 0 bases for J; bases not matched to a gene: 3. CDR1 and CDR2 from the germline V gene are SGHRS and YFSETQ. The CDR3 extends over 15 amino acids. These records were also assigned to another study, of T cells expressing NK-cell markers.

Material: CD8+ T cells sorted from blood. The J gene is TRBJ1-1, the V gene TRBV5-1, with 7 nucleotides matching TRBD1. The clonotype was recovered from a woman aged 18 to 35 in good health. CDR3 DNA sequence: TGCGCCAGCAGCTTGAGCGGGACAGTGAACACTGAAGCTTTCTTT. Translating it yields CASSLSGTVNTEAFF.